This T cell receptor beta chain was sequenced during a study of blood T cell repertoires in COVID-19. Across the study: Spain, Italy and the United States supplied samples that represented acute and convalescent COVID-19. T cells, B-cell-depleted T cells, or PBMCs provided the cDNA or gDNA that served as material.

Per the study methods: Estimation of nucleated cell counts relied on the amplification of reference gene primers. Assay: immunoSEQ multiplex PCR; the TCRdb copy retains only in-frame clones and omits some. V and J calls and clone size are those listed in that table; D and trimming were worked out from the DNA. The sample has 120,000 or so clones, around 85% seen once. This CDR3 comprises 13 residues. V was cut by 6 bases and J by 5 bases, with 13 bases left in between. The sample consisted of peripheral blood. V and J are TRBV12-3 or TRBV12-4 and TRBJ2-5; the D is unclear. The clonotype originates from a man aged 65 to 79 who had recovered from COVID-19. CDR3 sequence reads: CASSLRVWETQYF. The CDR3 coding sequence is TGTGCCAGCAGCCTCCGGGTCTGGGAGACCCAGTACTTC.